This T cell receptor beta chain comes out of a study of blood T cell repertoires in COVID-19. Study-wide context: Sites across the United States, Italy and Spain contributed samples from acute and convalescent COVID-19. T cells, B-cell-depleted T cells, or PBMCs supplied cDNA or gDNA.

Methods used by the authors: Reference gene primers were amplified, and this amplification served to estimate nucleated cell counts. Produced via immunoSEQ multiplex PCR; TCRdb's table is partial and in-frame only. The DNA was the basis for D and trimming; V, J and clone size are from that table. The data hold approximately 250,000 clones, with over 75% observed a single time. Germline assignment: CDR1 SGHRS and CDR2 YFSETQ. This CDR3 contains 16 residues. J gave up 2 bases and V 0 bases, and 3 bases lay outside the gene matches. This clone was observed a few times. This chain links TRBV5-1 with TRBJ2-2; 8 bases are a match to TRBD1. The receptor's source is a human donor in a cohort sampled during active COVID-19. The sequenced sample was peripheral blood. CDR3 sequence (DNA): TGCGCCAGCAGCTTGGGGACAGGGAGCAACACCGGGGAGCTGTTTTTT. Residues: CASSLGTGSNTGELFF.